What follows describes a single T cell receptor beta chain. As yet, its antigen is unknown. Hyperthyroidism patients were newly diagnosed, had disease duration under 2 months, and were aged 18 to 65 years. This entry is derived from a study of T cells in Graves' hyperthyroidism and ophthalmopathy. Amplification targeted TCR beta CDR3 regions from RNA transcripts. Using the HTBI primer set, a first-round RT-PCR was run on the TCR CDR3. Using its own MiXCR run on the multiplex PCR reads, TCRdb lists one record per CDR3 protein. The data contain about 350,000 distinct CDR3 sequences, over 15% of them singletons. Overall study results and limits: Most thyroid clonotypes expanded above 0.001 appeared in blood too. The model foresaw ophthalmopathy a median roughly 6 months prior to onset.

The clonotype originates from a woman aged 18-29 years with Graves' hyperthyroidism. The sample taken for sequencing was blood.

The CDR3 bases are TGTGCCAGCAGCACCCGGGGGGGTCAGGGCGAGCAGTACTTC. This gives the protein CASSTRGGQGEQYF. This chain links TRBV7-6 with TRBJ2-7, with 8 bases matching TRBD2. V was pared by 5 bases and J by 6 bases, with 9 bases of the junction left unmatched. CDR1 is SGHVS, CDR2 FNYEAQ, per germline. The CDR3 loop spans 14 amino acids.